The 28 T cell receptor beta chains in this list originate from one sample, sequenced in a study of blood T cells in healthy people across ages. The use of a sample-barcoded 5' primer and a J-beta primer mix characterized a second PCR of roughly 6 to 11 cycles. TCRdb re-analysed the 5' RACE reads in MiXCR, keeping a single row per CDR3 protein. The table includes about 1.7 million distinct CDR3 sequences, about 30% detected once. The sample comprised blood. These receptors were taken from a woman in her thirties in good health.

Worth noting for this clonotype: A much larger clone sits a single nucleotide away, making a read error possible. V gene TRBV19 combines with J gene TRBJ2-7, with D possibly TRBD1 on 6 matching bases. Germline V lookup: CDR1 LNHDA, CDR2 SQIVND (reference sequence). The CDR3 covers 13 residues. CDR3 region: CASSRDRPYEQNF. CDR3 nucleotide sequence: TGTGCCAGTAGCAGAGACAGGCCCTACGAGCAGAACTTC.

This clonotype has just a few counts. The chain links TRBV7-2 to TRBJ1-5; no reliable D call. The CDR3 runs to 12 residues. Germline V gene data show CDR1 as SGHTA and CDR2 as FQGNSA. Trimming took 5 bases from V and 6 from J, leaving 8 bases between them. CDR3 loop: CASSPSSQPQHF. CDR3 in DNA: TGTGCCAGCAGCCCCTCGAGTCAGCCCCAGCATTTT.

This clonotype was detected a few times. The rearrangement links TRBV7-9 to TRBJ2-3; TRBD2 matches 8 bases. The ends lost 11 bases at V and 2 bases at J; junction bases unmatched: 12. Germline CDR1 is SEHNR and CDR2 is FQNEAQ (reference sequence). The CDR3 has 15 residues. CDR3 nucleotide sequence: TGTGCCCCCGCTAAACTAGCGGACATCACAGATACGCAGTATTTT. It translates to CAPAKLADITDTQYF.

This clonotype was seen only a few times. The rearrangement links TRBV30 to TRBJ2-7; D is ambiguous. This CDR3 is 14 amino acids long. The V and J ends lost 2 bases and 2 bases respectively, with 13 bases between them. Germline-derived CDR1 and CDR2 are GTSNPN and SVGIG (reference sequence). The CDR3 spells CAWSTPIQTYEQYF. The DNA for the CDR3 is TGTGCCTGGAGTACTCCTATCCAGACCTACGAGCAGTACTTC.

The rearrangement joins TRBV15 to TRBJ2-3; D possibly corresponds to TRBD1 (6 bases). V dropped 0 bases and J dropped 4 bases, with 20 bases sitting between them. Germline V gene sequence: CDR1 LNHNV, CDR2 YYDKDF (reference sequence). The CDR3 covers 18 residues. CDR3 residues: CATSRDPDDRMNADTQYF. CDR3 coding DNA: TGTGCCACCAGCAGAGATCCCGACGACAGGATGAACGCAGATACGCAGTATTTT.

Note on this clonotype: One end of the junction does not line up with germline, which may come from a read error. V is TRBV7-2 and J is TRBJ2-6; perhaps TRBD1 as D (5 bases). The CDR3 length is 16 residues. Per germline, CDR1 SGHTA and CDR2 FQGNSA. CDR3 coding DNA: TGTGCCAGCGGCCTGGATGGTAACTCTGGGGCCAACTTCCTGACTTTC. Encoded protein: CASGLDGNSGANFLTF.

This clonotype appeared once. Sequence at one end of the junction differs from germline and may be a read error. Here the CDR3 DNA reads TGTACCAGCCGCCAAGATCAGACCGACTCCTACAATGAGCAGTTCTTC. This sequence encodes CTSRQDQTDSYNEQFF. The V gene is TRBV14, the J gene TRBJ2-1, with no clear D. The CDR3 runs to 16 residues. Germline CDR1 reads SGHDN; CDR2 reads FVKESK.

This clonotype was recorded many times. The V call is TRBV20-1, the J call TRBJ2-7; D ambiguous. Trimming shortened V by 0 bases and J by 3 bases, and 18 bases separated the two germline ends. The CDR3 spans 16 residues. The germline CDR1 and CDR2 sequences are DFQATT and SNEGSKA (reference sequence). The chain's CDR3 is CSARDRGPDTRYEQYF. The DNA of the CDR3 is TGCAGTGCTAGAGATAGAGGACCAGATACTCGCTACGAGCAGTACTTC.

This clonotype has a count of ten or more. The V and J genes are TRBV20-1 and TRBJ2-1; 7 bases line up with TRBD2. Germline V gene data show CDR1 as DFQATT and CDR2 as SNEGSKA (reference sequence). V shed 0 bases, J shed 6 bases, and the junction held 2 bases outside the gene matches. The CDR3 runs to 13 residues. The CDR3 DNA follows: TGCAGTGCTAGAGACCCTAGCGGCAATGAGCAGTTCTTC. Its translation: CSARDPSGNEQFF.

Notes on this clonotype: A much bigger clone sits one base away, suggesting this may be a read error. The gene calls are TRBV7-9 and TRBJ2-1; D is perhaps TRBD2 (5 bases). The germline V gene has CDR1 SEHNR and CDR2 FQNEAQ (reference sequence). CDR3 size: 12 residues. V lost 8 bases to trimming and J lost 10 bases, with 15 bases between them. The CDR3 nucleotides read TGTGCCAGCGGTTACCCAAGCGGAGAGCAGTTCTTC. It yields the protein CASGYPSGEQFF. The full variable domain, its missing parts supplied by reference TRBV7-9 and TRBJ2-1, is DTGVSQNPRHKITKRGQNVTFRCDPISEHNRLYWYRQTLGQGPEFLTYFQNEAQLEKSRLLSDRFSAERPKGSFSTLEIQRTEQGDSAMYLCASGYPSGEQFFGPGTRLTVL.

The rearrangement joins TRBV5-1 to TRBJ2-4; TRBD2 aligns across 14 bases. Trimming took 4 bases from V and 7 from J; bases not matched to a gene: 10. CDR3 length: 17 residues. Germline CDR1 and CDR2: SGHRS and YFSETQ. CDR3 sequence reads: CASSAAPGLAGVNIQYF. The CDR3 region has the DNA TGCGCCAGCAGCGCCGCTCCGGGACTAGCGGGAGTGAACATTCAGTACTTC.

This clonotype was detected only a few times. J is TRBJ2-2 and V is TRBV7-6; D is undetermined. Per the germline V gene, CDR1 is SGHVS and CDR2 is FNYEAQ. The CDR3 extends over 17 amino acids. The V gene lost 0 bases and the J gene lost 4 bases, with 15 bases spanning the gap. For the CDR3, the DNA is TGTGCCAGCAGCTTAGCCCCCAAGGCCTTTAGCACCGGGGAGCTGTTTTTT. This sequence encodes CASSLAPKAFSTGELFF.

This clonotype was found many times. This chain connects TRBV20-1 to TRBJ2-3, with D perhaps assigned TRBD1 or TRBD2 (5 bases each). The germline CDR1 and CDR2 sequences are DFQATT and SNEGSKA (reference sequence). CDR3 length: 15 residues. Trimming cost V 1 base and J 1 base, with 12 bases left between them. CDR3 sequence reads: CSARAGQAGTDTQYF. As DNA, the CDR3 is TGCAGTGCTAGAGCGGGGCAGGCGGGCACAGATACGCAGTATTTT.

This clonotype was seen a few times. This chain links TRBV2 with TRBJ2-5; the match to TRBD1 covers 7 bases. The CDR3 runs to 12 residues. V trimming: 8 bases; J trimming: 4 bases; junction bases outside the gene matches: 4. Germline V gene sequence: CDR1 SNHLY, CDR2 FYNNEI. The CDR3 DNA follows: TGTGCCAGCGACAGGGTGACAGAGACCCAGTACTTC. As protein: CASDRVTETQYF.

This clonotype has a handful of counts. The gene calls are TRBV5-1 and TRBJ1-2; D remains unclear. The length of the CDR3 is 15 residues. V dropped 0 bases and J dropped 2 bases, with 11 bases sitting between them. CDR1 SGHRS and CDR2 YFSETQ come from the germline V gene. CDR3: CASSLESAVNYGYTF. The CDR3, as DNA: TGCGCCAGCAGCTTGGAATCGGCGGTAAACTATGGCTACACCTTC.

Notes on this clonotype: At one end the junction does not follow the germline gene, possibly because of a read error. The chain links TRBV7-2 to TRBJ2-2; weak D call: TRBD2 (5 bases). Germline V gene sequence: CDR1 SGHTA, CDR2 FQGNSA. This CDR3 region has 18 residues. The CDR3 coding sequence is TGTGCCAGCAGCTTAGGCTTTGGGCAGAACGCGAACAACGGGGATCTGTTTTTT. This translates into CASSLGFGQNANNGDLFF.

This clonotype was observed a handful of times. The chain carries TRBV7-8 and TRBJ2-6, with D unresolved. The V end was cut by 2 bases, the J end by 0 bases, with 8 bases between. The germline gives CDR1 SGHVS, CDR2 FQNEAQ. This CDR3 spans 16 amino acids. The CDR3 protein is CASSLPDHSGANVLTF. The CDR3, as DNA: TGTGCCAGCAGCTTACCCGACCACTCTGGGGCCAACGTCCTGACTTTC.

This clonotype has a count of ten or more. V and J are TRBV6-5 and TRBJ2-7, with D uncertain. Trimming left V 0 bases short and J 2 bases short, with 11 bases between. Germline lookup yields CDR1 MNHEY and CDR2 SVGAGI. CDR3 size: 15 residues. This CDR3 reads CASSYSYLGTYEQYF. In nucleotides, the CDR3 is TGTGCCAGCAGTTACTCCTACCTTGGGACCTACGAGCAGTACTTC.

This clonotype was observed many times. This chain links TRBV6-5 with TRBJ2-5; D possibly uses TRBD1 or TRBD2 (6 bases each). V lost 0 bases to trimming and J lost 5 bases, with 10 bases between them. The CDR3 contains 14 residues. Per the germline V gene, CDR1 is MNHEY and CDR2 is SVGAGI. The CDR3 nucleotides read TGTGCCAGCAGTTACTCTAGGGGGGCGGAGACCCAGTACTTC. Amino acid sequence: CASSYSRGAETQYF.

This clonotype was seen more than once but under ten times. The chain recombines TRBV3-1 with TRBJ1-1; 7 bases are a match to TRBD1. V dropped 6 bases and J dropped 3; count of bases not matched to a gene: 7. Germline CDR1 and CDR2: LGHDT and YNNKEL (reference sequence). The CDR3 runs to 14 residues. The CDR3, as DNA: TGTGCCAGCAGTCAACGGGGACAGTACACTGAAGCTTTCTTT. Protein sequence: CASSQRGQYTEAFF.

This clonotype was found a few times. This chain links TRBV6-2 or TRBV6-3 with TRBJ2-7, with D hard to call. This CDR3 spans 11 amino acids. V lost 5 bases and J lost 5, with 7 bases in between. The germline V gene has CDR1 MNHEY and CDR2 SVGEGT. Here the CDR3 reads CASSPIHEQYF. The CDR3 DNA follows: TGTGCCAGCAGTCCTATCCACGAGCAGTACTTC.

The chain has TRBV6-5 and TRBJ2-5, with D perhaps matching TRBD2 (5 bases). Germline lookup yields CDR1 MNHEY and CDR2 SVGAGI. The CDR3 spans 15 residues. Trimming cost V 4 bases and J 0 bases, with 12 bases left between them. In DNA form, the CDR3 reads TGTGCCAGCAGTTCCGCGGACTTGTACCAAGAGACCCAGTACTTC. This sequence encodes CASSSADLYQETQYF.

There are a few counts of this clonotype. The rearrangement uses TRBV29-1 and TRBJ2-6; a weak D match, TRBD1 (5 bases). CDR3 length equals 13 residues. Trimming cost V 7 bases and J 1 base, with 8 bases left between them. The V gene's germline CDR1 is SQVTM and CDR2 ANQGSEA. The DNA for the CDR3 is TGCAGCGCCACAGGATCTGGGGCCAACGTCCTGACTTTC. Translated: CSATGSGANVLTF. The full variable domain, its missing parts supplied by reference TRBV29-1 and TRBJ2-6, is SAVISQKPSRDICQRGTSLTIQCQVDSQVTMMFWYRQQPGQSLTLIATANQGSEATYESGFVIDKFPISRPNLTFSTLTVSNMSPEDSSIYLCSATGSGANVLTFGAGSRLTVL.

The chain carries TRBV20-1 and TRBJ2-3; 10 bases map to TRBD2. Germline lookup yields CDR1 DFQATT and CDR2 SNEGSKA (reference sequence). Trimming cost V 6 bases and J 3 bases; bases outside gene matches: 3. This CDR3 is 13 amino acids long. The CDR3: CSATSGNTDTQYF. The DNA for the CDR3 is TGCAGTGCAACTAGCGGGAATACAGATACGCAGTATTTT.

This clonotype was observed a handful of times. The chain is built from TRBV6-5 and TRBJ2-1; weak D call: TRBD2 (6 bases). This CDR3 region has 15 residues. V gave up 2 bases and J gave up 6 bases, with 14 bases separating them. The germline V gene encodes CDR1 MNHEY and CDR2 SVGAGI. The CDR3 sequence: CASSYGGGKVNEQFF. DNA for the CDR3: TGTGCCAGCAGTTACGGCGGCGGGAAGGTCAATGAGCAGTTCTTC.

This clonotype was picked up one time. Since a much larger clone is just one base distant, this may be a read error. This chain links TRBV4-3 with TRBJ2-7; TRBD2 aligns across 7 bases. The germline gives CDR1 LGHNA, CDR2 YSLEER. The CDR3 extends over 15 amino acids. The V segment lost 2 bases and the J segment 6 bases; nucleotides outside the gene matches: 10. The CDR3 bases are TGCGCCAGCAGCCAAAAGACTGGCGGGAGTGTCGAGCAGTACTTC. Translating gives CASSQKTGGSVEQYF.

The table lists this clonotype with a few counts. Here the CDR3 DNA reads TGTGCCAGCAGTGGACCCCGGACCCCATATAGCAATCAGCCCCAGCATTTT. Its translation is CASSGPRTPYSNQPQHF. The chain uses TRBV12-3 or TRBV12-4 and TRBJ1-5; D is ambiguous. This CDR3 region has 17 residues. Trimming left V 5 bases short and J 0 bases short, with 17 bases between.

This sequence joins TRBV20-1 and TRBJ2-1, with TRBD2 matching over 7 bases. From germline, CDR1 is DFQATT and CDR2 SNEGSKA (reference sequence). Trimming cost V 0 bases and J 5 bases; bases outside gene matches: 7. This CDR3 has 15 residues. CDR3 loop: CSARDAGASNNEQFF. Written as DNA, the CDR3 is TGCAGTGCTAGAGACGCGGGAGCCAGCAACAATGAGCAGTTCTTC.